A selection of T cell receptor beta chains follows, all from one sample in a study of shared clonotypes between healthy human individuals. Only in-frame clones appear in the TCRdb table, and some are missing; sequencing was by immunoSEQ multiplex PCR. The sample shows around 2,000,000 clones, less than 95% of them seen only once. Material: naive CD8+ T cells sorted from blood. These receptor sequences come from a man younger than 30 in good health. Each CDR3 is given with its conserved first and last residue.

J gene | V gene | CDR3 protein
TRBJ2-3 | TRBV4-2 | CASSQVLAGAVTDTQYF
TRBJ2-7 | TRBV30 | CAWSVGGSYEQYF
TRBJ2-7 | TRBV6-6 | CASSSGDPGYEQYF
TRBJ2-1 | TRBV9 | CASTAGSYNEQFF
TRBJ2-7 | TRBV5-5 | CASSLLGPYDEQYF
TRBJ2-5 | TRBV2 | CASRVRTSGGIEETQYF
TRBJ2-7 | TRBV30 | CAWGRIGAEQYF
TRBJ2-7 | TRBV14 | CASSDLGPTYEQYF
TRBJ2-1 | TRBV6-5 | CASSYSTGNEQFF
TRBJ2-1 | TRBV4-1 | CASSYESLSNEQFF
TRBJ2-7 | TRBV30 | CAWSVSQEQYF
TRBJ2-3 | TRBV29-1 | CSVWGRGGTDTQYF
TRBJ1-5 | TRBV27 | CASSPTGTSNQPQHF
TRBJ2-7 | TRBV29-1 | CSVEVAGLGYEQYF
TRBJ2-7 | TRBV10-3 | CAISDPVGRGDYEQYF
TRBJ1-5 | TRBV19 | CASSIPDLGLNQPQHF
TRBJ2-3 | TRBV9 | CASSPNTDTQYF
TRBJ1-1 | TRBV4-1 | CASSQGPANTEAFF
TRBJ2-3 | TRBV30 | CACGTSGGSGTQYF
TRBJ1-2 | TRBV5-5 | CASSPEGAGAFLWGYTF
TRBJ2-6 | TRBV29-1 | CSVEVFVVSGANVLTF
TRBJ1-2 | TRBV5-4 | CASSFGWAAGANYGYTF
TRBJ2-3 | TRBV7-8 | CASSNGLAGGPDTQYF
TRBJ1-4 | TRBV7-9 | CASSPTPQVSLFF
TRBJ2-1 | TRBV13 | CASSFQFGGSSYNEQFF
TRBJ1-6 | TRBV27 | CASSLSGGPSPLHF
TRBJ1-2 | TRBV18 | CASSPDGYGYTF
TRBJ2-7 | TRBV29-1 | CSVLGTEQYF